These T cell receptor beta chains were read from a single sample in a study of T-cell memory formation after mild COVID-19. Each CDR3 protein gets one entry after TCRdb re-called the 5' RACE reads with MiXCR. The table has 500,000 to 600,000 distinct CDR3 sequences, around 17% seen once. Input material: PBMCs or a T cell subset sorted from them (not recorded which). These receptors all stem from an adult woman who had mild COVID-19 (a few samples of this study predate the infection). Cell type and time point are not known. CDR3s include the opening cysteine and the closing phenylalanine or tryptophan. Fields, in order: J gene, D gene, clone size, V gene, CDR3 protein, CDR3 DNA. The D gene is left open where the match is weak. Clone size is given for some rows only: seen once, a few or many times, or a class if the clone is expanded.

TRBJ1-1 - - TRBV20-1 CRPAGNTEAFF TGCCGCCCCGCGGGCAACACTGAAGCTTTCTTT
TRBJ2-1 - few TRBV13 CASSASSSADEQFF TGTGCCAGCAGCGCGTCCTCTAGCGCCGATGAGCAGTTCTTC
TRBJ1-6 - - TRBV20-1 CSASRTVINSPLHF TGCAGTGCTAGCCGGACAGTCATCAATTCACCCCTCCACTTT
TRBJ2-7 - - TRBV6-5 CASSSRDPADEQYF TGTGCCAGCAGTTCCCGGGACCCGGCAGACGAGCAGTACTTC
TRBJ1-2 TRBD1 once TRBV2 CASRPGQGSYGYTF TGTGCCAGCAGGCCCGGACAGGGTTCCTATGGCTACACCTTC
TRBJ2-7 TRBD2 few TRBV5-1 CASSLGGTSGRALSEQYF TGCGCCAGCAGCTTGGGGGGGACTAGCGGGAGGGCCCTCAGCGAGCAGTACTTC
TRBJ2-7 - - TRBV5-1 CASSLDTPSYEQYF TGCGCCAGCAGCTTGGATACGCCGAGCTACGAGCAGTACTTC
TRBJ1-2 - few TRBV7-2 CASRLSASYGYTF TGTGCCAGCAGGTTGTCGGCCTCCTATGGCTACACCTTC
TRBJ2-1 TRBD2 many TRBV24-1 CATSDLRRGDNEQFF TGTGCCACCAGTGATCTCCGGCGGGGGGACAATGAGCAGTTCTTC
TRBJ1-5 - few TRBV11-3 CASSFGYGNRQPQHF TGTGCCAGCAGCTTTGGGTACGGGAATCGTCAGCCCCAGCATTTT